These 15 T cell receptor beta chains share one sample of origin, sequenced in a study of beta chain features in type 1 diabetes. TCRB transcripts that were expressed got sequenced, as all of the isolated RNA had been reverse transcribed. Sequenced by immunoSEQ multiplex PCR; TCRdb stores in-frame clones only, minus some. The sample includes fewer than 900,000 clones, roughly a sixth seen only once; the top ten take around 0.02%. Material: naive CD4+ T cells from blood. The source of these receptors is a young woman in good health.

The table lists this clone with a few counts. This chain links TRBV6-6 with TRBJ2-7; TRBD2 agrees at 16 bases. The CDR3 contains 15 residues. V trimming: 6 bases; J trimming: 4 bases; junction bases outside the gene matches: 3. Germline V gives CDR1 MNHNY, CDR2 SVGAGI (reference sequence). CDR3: CASRGLAGGPYEQYF. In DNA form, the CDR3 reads TGTGCCAGCAGGGGACTAGCGGGAGGGCCATACGAGCAGTACTTC.

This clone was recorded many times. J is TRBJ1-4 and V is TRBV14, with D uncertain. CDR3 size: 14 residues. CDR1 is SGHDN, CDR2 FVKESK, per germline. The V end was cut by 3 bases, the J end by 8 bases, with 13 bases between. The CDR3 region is CASSHSGVNEKLFF. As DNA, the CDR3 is TGTGCCAGCAGCCACTCCGGGGTGAACGAAAAACTGTTTTTT. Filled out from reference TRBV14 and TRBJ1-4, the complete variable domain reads EAGVTQFPSHSVIEKGQTVTLRCDPISGHDNLYWYRRVMGKEIKFLLHFVKESKQDESGMPNNRFLAERTGGTYSTLKVQPAELEDSGVYFCASSHSGVNEKLFFGSGTQLSVL.

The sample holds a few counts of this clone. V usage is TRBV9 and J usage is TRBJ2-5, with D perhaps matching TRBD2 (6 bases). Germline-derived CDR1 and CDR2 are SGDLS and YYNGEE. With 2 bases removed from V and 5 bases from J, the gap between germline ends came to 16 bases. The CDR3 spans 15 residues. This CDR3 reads CASSVGTASGETQYF. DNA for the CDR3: TGTGCCAGCAGCGTCGGGACGGCGAGCGGGGAGACCCAGTACTTC.

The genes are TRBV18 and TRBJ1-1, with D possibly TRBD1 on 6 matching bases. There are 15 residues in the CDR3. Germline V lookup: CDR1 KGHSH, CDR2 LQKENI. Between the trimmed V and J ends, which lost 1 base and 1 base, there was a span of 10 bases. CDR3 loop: CASSPHRDKNTEAFF. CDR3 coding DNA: TGTGCCAGCTCACCACATCGGGACAAGAACACTGAAGCTTTCTTT. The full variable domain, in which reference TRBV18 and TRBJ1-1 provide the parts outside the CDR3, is NAGVMQNPRHLVRRRGQEARLRCSPMKGHSHVYWYRQLPEEGLKFMVYLQKENIIDESGMPKERFSAEFPKEGPSILRIQQVVRGDSAAYFCASSPHRDKNTEAFFGQGTRLTVV.

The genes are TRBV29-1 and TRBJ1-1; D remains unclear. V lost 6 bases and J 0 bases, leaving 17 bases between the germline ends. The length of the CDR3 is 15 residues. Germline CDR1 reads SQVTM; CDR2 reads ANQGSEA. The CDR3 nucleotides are TGCAGCGTCCGCCCGAGGCTCCTAATGAACACTGAAGCTTTCTTT. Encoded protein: CSVRPRLLMNTEAFF.

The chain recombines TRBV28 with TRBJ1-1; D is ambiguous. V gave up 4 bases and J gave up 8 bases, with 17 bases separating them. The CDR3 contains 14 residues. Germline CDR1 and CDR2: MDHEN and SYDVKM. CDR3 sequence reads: CASSSTGRTLEAFF. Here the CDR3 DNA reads TGTGCCAGCAGTTCCACTGGGCGAACCCTGGAAGCTTTCTTT. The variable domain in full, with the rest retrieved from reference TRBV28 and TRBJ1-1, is DVKVTQSSRYLVKRTGEKVFLECVQDMDHENMFWYRQDPGLGLRLIYFSYDVKMKEKGDIPEGYSVSREKKERFSLILESASTNQTSMYLCASSSTGRTLEAFFGQGTRLTVV.

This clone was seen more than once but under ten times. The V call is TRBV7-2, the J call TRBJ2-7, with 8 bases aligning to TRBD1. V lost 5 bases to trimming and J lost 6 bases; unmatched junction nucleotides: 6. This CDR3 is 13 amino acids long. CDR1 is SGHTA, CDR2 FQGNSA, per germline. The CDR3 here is CASSKGTGREQYF. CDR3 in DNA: TGTGCCAGCAGCAAAGGGACAGGTCGCGAGCAGTACTTC.

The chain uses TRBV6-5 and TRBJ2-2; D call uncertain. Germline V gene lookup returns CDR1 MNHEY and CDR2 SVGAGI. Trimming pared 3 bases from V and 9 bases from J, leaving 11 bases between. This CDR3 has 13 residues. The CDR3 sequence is CASSYRISRELFF. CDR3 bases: TGTGCCAGCAGTTATCGGATTTCCCGGGAGCTGTTTTTT.

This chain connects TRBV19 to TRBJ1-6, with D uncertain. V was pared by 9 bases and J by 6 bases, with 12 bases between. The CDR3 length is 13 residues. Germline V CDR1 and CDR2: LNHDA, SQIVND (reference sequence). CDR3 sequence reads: CASARGINSPLHF. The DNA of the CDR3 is TGTGCCAGCGCCCGGGGTATTAATTCACCCCTCCACTTT.

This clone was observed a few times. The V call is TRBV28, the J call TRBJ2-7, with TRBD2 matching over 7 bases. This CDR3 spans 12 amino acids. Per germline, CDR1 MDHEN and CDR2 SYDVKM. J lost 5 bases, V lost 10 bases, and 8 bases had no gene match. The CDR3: CAIQSGGDEQYF. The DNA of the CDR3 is TGTGCCATCCAGTCGGGAGGTGACGAGCAGTACTTC. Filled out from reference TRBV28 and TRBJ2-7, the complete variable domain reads DVKVTQSSRYLVKRTGEKVFLECVQDMDHENMFWYRQDPGLGLRLIYFSYDVKMKEKGDIPEGYSVSREKKERFSLILESASTNQTSMYLCAIQSGGDEQYFGPGTRLTVT.

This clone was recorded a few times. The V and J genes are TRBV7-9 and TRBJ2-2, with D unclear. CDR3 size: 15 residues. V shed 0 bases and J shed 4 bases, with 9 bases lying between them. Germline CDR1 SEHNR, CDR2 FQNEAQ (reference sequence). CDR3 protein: CASSLATSGTGELFF. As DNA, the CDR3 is TGTGCCAGCAGCTTAGCCACCTCTGGCACCGGGGAGCTGTTTTTT.

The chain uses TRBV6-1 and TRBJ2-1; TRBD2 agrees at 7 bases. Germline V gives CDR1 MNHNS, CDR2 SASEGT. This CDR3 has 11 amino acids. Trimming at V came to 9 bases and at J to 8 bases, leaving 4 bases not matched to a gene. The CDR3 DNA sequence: TGTGCCAGTGGACTAGAGTATGAGCAGTTCTTC. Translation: CASGLEYEQFF.

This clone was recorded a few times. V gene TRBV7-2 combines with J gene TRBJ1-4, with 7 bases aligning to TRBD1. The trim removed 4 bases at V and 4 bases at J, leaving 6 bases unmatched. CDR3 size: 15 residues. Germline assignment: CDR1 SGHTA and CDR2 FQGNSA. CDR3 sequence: CASSSRTGGNEKLFF. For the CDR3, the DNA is TGTGCCAGCAGCTCCCGGACAGGCGGTAATGAAAAACTGTTTTTT.

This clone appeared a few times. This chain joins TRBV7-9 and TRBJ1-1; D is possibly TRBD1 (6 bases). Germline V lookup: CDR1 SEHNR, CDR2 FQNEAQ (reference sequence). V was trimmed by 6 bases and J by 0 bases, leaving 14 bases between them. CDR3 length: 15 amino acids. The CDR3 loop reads CASRQGRVMNTEAFF. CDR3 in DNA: TGTGCCAGCAGGCAGGGGAGGGTCATGAACACTGAAGCTTTCTTT.

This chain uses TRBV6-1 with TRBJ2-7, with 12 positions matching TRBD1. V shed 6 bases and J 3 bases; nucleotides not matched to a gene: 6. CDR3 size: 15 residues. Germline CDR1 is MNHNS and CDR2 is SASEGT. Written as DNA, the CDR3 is TGTGCCAGCAGCAGGGACAGGGGGCCATACTACGAGCAGTACTTC. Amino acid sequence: CASSRDRGPYYEQYF.